These T cell receptor beta chains were read from a single sample in a study of shared clonotypes between healthy human individuals. The repertoire was sequenced with immunoSEQ multiplex PCR; TCRdb's copy has only in-frame clones and lacks some. The repertoire holds hundreds of thousands of clones, with 74% as singletons. Material for sequencing was memory CD4+ T cells sorted from blood. The receptor set was obtained from a woman in her 30s in good health. The CDR3 runs from the conserved cysteine through the conserved F or W. A D gene is named only where the DNA matches it firmly. Only part of the rows carry a size: once, few, many, or a class if the clone is expanded.

J: TRBJ2-7; size: NA; D: NA; V: TRBV7-2; DNA: TGTGCCAGCAGCTTAGTGGGTTCGGGGTACTACGAGCAGTACTTC; CDR3: CASSLVGSGYYEQYF
J: TRBJ1-4; size: NA; D: NA; V: TRBV29-1; DNA: TGCAGCGTTAGGGTCGAAAAACTGTTTTTT; CDR3: CSVRVEKLFF
J: TRBJ1-3; size: NA; D: NA; V: TRBV28; DNA: TGTGCCAGCAATCCAGGTCACTCTGGAAACACCATATATTTT; CDR3: CASNPGHSGNTIYF
J: TRBJ2-7; size: NA; D: NA; V: TRBV6-1; DNA: TGTGCCAGCAGGTTCCTTTTGGGTAACGAGCAGTACTTC; CDR3: CASRFLLGNEQYF
J: TRBJ2-1; size: NA; D: TRBD1; V: TRBV5-1; DNA: TGCGCCAGCAGAAAAGAGGGACAGGGGTATGAGCAGTTCTTC; CDR3: CASRKEGQGYEQFF
J: TRBJ2-3; size: NA; D: TRBD2; V: TRBV25-1; DNA: TGTGCCAGCAGTCTTGGCGGGAGGGGGGGCACAGATACGCAGTATTTT; CDR3: CASSLGGRGGTDTQYF
J: TRBJ2-3; size: NA; D: NA; V: TRBV18; DNA: TGTGCCAGCTCCCAAGGACAGATCACAGATACGCAGTATTTT; CDR3: CASSQGQITDTQYF
J: TRBJ2-7; size: NA; D: NA; V: TRBV18; DNA: TGTGCCAGCTCACCGGGGGGGGCAGGCGCCTACGAGCAGTACTTC; CDR3: CASSPGGAGAYEQYF
J: TRBJ2-1; size: NA; D: TRBD2; V: TRBV7-6; DNA: TGTGCCAGCACCCTAACTGGGGGGGCCTACAATGAGCAGTTCTTC; CDR3: CASTLTGGAYNEQFF
J: TRBJ1-5; size: few; D: NA; V: TRBV5-1; DNA: TGCGCCAGCAGACCTGACAGCAATCAGCCCCAGCATTTT; CDR3: CASRPDSNQPQHF
J: TRBJ2-6; size: NA; D: NA; V: TRBV7-2; DNA: TGTGCCAGCAGCGAACAGGCCTCTGGGGCCAACGTCCTGACTTTC; CDR3: CASSEQASGANVLTF
J: TRBJ1-2; size: many; D: NA; V: TRBV2; DNA: TGTGCCAGCAGGTTGGCTAACTATGGCTACACCTTC; CDR3: CASRLANYGYTF
J: TRBJ2-7; size: NA; D: NA; V: TRBV5-8; DNA: TGTGCCAGCAGCGCCCTATCCTACGCGCAGTACTTC; CDR3: CASSALSYAQYF
J: TRBJ2-7; size: few; D: NA; V: TRBV6-1; DNA: TGTGCCAGCAGTGGACAGAACGCCTACGAGCAGTACTTC; CDR3: CASSGQNAYEQYF
J: TRBJ1-1; size: NA; D: TRBD1; V: TRBV18; DNA: TGTGCCAGCTCACCCCGGGGCGGGACAGACACTGAAGCTTTCTTT; CDR3: CASSPRGGTDTEAFF
J: TRBJ1-2; size: NA; D: NA; V: TRBV6-4; DNA: TGTGCCAGCAGAGCAGGGGTTCAGTATGGCTACACCTTC; CDR3: CASRAGVQYGYTF
J: TRBJ2-5; size: few; D: NA; V: TRBV28; DNA: TGTGCCAGCAGTCAATGGGGGGTCAGGGAAGAGACCCAGTACTTC; CDR3: CASSQWGVREETQYF
J: TRBJ1-4; size: NA; D: TRBD1; V: TRBV7-8; DNA: TGTGCCAGCAGCTCCGTCGGGACAGCGAGTGGGGAAAAACTGTTTTTT; CDR3: CASSSVGTASGEKLFF
J: TRBJ1-2; size: once; D: NA; V: TRBV29-1; DNA: TGCAGCGTTGTCGGGAATGAAAGGTACACCTTC; CDR3: CSVVGNERYTF
J: TRBJ1-2; size: NA; D: TRBD1; V: TRBV5-1; DNA: TGCGCCAGCACCCCGACAGGGGGGATAGTAGGCTACACCTTC; CDR3: CASTPTGGIVGYTF
J: TRBJ2-7; size: few; D: NA; V: TRBV5-1; DNA: TGCGCCAGCAGCTTGGGCAGGTCCCGCGGGGAGCAGTACTTC; CDR3: CASSLGRSRGEQYF
J: TRBJ1-1; size: NA; D: NA; V: TRBV18; DNA: TGTGCCAGCTCACCCGCCTGGACACCGAACACTGAAGCTTTCTTT; CDR3: CASSPAWTPNTEAFF
J: TRBJ2-5; size: once; D: NA; V: TRBV11-2; DNA: TGTGCCAGCAGCCTGGAGAGGGGGACGGCATCGTACCAAGAGACCCAGTACTTC; CDR3: CASSLERGTASYQETQYF
J: TRBJ2-1; size: NA; D: NA; V: TRBV10-1; DNA: TGCGCCAGCAGTGAGTTAAGGGGACCGGGGCAGTTCTTC; CDR3: CASSELRGPGQFF
J: TRBJ2-3; size: NA; D: TRBD2; V: TRBV10-2; DNA: TGCGCCAGCAGTGATTTCAGGACTAGCGGGAGCACAGATACGCAGTATTTT; CDR3: CASSDFRTSGSTDTQYF
J: TRBJ2-7; size: few; D: TRBD1; V: TRBV27; DNA: TGTGCCAGCAGTTTAAGTGACAGGGGGCTACACGAGCAGTACTTC; CDR3: CASSLSDRGLHEQYF
J: TRBJ2-7; size: once; D: TRBD1; V: TRBV6-5; DNA: TGTGCCAGCAGTTACTCGAGGACAGGAACCTACGAGCAGTACTTC; CDR3: CASSYSRTGTYEQYF
J: TRBJ2-7; size: NA; D: NA; V: TRBV10-2; DNA: TGCGCCAGCATCCCCAGTGGGGGCCCGTACGAGCAGTACTTC; CDR3: CASIPSGGPYEQYF
J: TRBJ2-3; size: NA; D: NA; V: TRBV5-6; DNA: TGTGCCAGCAGCTGGCAGAGCACAGATACGCAGTATTTT; CDR3: CASSWQSTDTQYF
J: TRBJ2-7; size: NA; D: TRBD1; V: TRBV10-3; DNA: TGTGCCATCAGGGGGACAGGGGTTACGATGCAGTACTTC; CDR3: CAIRGTGVTMQYF
J: TRBJ2-7; size: NA; D: NA; V: TRBV11-2; DNA: TGTGCCAGCAGCTTACAGGCCTCCGAGCAGTACTTC; CDR3: CASSLQASEQYF
J: TRBJ2-3; size: NA; D: NA; V: TRBV14; DNA: TGTGCCAGCAGCCAAGAAGGGTGGACAGATACGCAGTATTTT; CDR3: CASSQEGWTDTQYF
J: TRBJ1-1; size: NA; D: NA; V: TRBV5-1; DNA: TGCGCCAGCAGCTTTAAGGGGAACACTGAAGCTTTCTTT; CDR3: CASSFKGNTEAFF
J: TRBJ2-7; size: NA; D: NA; V: TRBV7-3; DNA: TGTGCCAGCAGCTTAGCGGCGGGCGGGCCGATACACTACGAGCAGTACTTC; CDR3: CASSLAAGGPIHYEQYF
J: TRBJ2-7; size: NA; D: TRBD1; V: TRBV6-6; DNA: TGTGCCAGCAACCGGGACAGGGTAAACGAGCAGTACTTC; CDR3: CASNRDRVNEQYF
J: TRBJ2-1; size: NA; D: NA; V: TRBV6-5; DNA: TGTGCCAGCAGTTACTCGACATCAGTCTCCAATGAGCAGTTCTTC; CDR3: CASSYSTSVSNEQFF
J: TRBJ1-1; size: once; D: NA; V: TRBV19; DNA: TGTGCCAGTAGTATGCCAGGGATGAACACTGAAGCTTTCTTT; CDR3: CASSMPGMNTEAFF
J: TRBJ2-3; size: NA; D: NA; V: TRBV5-1; DNA: TGCGCCAGCACCTACGTCGTCGCAGGGAGCACAGATACGCAGTATTTT; CDR3: CASTYVVAGSTDTQYF
J: TRBJ2-7; size: NA; D: TRBD1; V: TRBV27; DNA: TGTGCCAGCAGGAGACAGGGTGTGTACGAGCAGTACTTC; CDR3: CASRRQGVYEQYF
J: TRBJ2-1; size: few; D: TRBD2; V: TRBV6-5; DNA: TGTGCCAGCAGTCCTAGCGGGAGGGCCTTTGAGCAGTTCTTC; CDR3: CASSPSGRAFEQFF
J: TRBJ2-2; size: NA; D: NA; V: TRBV19; DNA: TGTGCCAGTAGTCCGCAGCGGATCGGGGAGCTGTTTTTT; CDR3: CASSPQRIGELFF
J: TRBJ2-1; size: NA; D: NA; V: TRBV19; DNA: TGTGCCAGTAGTATTCAAGGGCTCCTCGATGAGCAGTTCTTC; CDR3: CASSIQGLLDEQFF
J: TRBJ2-3; size: NA; D: TRBD2; V: TRBV2; DNA: TGTGCCAGCAGGGAAAGACTAGCGGGAGGAACAGATACGCAGTATTTT; CDR3: CASRERLAGGTDTQYF
J: TRBJ2-3; size: NA; D: NA; V: TRBV25-1; DNA: TGTGCCAGCAGTGTCGGGGGCGGGTCAGATACGCAGTATTTT; CDR3: CASSVGGGSDTQYF